This T cell receptor beta chain is drawn from a study of blood T cell repertoires in COVID-19. About the study: Nucleic acid was either cDNA or gDNA, and it came from T cells, B-cell-depleted T cells, or PBMCs.

This clone turned up a few times. Repertoires were generated with immunoSEQ multiplex PCR, while TCRdb's copy carries only in-frame clones and drops some. Counted here are around 42,000 clones, around 89% occurring once; the ten biggest clones make up under 9.5%. Germline V gene data show CDR1 as LGHNA and CDR2 as YNFKEQ. This CDR3 spans 17 amino acids. V gave up 0 bases and J gave up 5 bases; unmatched junction bases: 8. V is TRBV4-2 and J is TRBJ1-4; 8 nucleotides line up with TRBD1. The source is a man aged 25-40 years with active or convalescent COVID-19. Sequenced: peripheral blood. CDR3 DNA sequence: TGTGCCAGCAGCCAAGAAGGGGGCGGGACAGGAAATGAAAAACTGTTTTTT. It translates to CASSQEGGGTGNEKLFF.